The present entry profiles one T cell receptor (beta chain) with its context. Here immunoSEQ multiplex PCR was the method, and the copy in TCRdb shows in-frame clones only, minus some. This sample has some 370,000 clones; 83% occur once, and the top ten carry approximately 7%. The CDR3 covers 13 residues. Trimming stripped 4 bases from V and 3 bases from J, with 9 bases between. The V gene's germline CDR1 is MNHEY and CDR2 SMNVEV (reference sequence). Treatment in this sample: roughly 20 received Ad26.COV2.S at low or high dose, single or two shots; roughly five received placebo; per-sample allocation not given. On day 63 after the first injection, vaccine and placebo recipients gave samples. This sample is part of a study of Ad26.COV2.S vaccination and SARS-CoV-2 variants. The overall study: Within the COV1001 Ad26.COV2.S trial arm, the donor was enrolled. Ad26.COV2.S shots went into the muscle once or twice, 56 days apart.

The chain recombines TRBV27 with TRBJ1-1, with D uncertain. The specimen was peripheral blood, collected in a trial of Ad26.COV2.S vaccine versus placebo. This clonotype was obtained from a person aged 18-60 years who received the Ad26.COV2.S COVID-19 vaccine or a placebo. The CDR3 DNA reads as TGTGCCAGCAGTTCGAATGGGGACACTGAAGCTTTCTTT. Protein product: CASSSNGDTEAFF.